Ten or more counts support the clone carrying this T cell receptor (beta chain). V gave up 1 base and J gave up 8 bases; unmatched junction bases: 6. The CDR3 is 13 amino acids. The V gene's germline CDR1 is DFQATT and CDR2 SNEGSKA (reference sequence). This sample is drawn from a study of Graves' ophthalmopathy and Graves' hyperthyroidism. TCR beta CDR3 regions were amplified from RNA transcripts. HTBI-primed RT-PCR formed the first round, and a multiplex PCR formed the second. TCRdb reanalysed the multiplex PCR reads using MiXCR and keeps one entry per CDR3 protein. Of 500,000 to 600,000 distinct CDR3 sequences detected, less than 45% appear once; the ten largest clones hold 3.5% to 5%. Orbital computed tomography, thyroid ultrasound, TRAb, serum thyroxine and clinical symptoms formed the basis of diagnosis.

This TCR was recovered from an adult man with Graves' hyperthyroidism. The gene calls are TRBV20-1 and TRBJ1-2, with 8 nucleotides matching TRBD1. The sequenced sample consisted of peripheral blood or thyroid tissue (not recorded which). CDR3 sequence (DNA): TGCAGTGCTAGAGTCAGACAGGGGTTCGGCTACACCTTC. This translates into CSARVRQGFGYTF.